This T cell receptor beta chain was identified in a study of blood T cell repertoires in COVID-19. Turning to the study itself: PBMCs, B-cell-depleted T cells, or T cells were the source of the cDNA or gDNA that made up the material.

The table came from immunoSEQ multiplex PCR; TCRdb's copy has only in-frame clones and leaves some out. The table includes under 200,000 clones, around 82% detected once. The CDR3 extends over 16 amino acids. Between the trimmed V and J ends, which lost 4 bases and 0 bases, there was a span of 15 bases. Germline V gene data show CDR1 as LNHDA and CDR2 as SQIVND (reference sequence). Material for sequencing was PBMCs or T cells enriched from blood (not recorded which). The receptor comes from a woman in her sixties with acute COVID-19. The chain carries TRBV19 and TRBJ1-1, with D perhaps matching TRBD1 (6 bases). The CDR3 DNA is TGTGCCAGTAGTAGCGGGGGGGCTCTACTGAACACTGAAGCTTTCTTT. It translates to CASSSGGALLNTEAFF. Supplemented by reference TRBV19 and TRBJ1-1, the full variable domain reads DGGITQSPKYLFRKEGQNVTLSCEQNLNHDAMYWYRQDPGQGLRLIYYSQIVNDFQKGDIAEGYSVSREKKESFPLTVTSAQKNPTAFYLCASSSGGALLNTEAFFGQGTRLTVV.